This T cell receptor (beta chain) was retrieved from a study of tumor and adjacent non-tumor tissue in lung cancer. A remark on this clonotype: This may come from a read error, since a much larger clone is one base off.

The template was RNA from unsorted bulk tissue. CDR3 length: 16 amino acids. Germline V gene lookup returns CDR1 ENHRY and CDR2 SYGVKD. The library came from three nested PCR rounds adapted from ARM-PCR protocols. TCRdb re-analysed the multiplex PCR reads in MiXCR, keeping a single row per CDR3 protein. The table lists more than 60,000 distinct CDR3 sequences, roughly 73% of them singletons. Sequencing used lung tumor tissue. This receptor was obtained from a woman in her 50s with non-small cell lung cancer. The chain carries TRBV10-3 and TRBJ2-2, with 8 bases fitting TRBD2. The CDR3 protein is CAIKAGGPGNTRELFF. Written as DNA, the CDR3 is TGTGCCATCAAGGCGGGAGGCCCCGGGAACACCAGGGAGCTGTTTTTT.